A selection of T cell receptor beta chains follows, all from one sample in a study of cytomegalovirus exposure and HLA in healthy donors. TCRdb's copy holds only in-frame clones and misses some; the assay was immunoSEQ multiplex PCR. Altogether over 100,000 clones are present, 78% being singletons, with the ten largest covering around 3.3%. Sequenced material: PBMCs. The receptors were sampled from a woman between 25 and 40 years old in good health and CMV-seropositive. Each CDR3 is given with its conserved first and last residue. The order of the fields is CDR3 DNA, CDR3 protein, D gene, J gene, clone size, V gene. D genes are given only for firm matches. Clone size is shown for a subset of rows, as once, few, many or a class of expanded clone.

cdr3_nt: TGTGCCAGCACGCGGGGGCCTAATGAAAAACTGTTTTTT; cdr3_aa: CASTRGPNEKLFF; d_call: .; j_call: TRBJ1-4; clone_size: .; v_call: TRBV28
cdr3_nt: TGTGCCAGCAGAGGGACTATCGGTGGAAACACCATATATTTT; cdr3_aa: CASRGTIGGNTIYF; d_call: .; j_call: TRBJ1-3; clone_size: .; v_call: TRBV6-5
cdr3_nt: TGTGCCAGTAGTACGACAGGGAATTCACCCCTCCACTTT; cdr3_aa: CASSTTGNSPLHF; d_call: TRBD1; j_call: TRBJ1-6; clone_size: few; v_call: TRBV19
cdr3_nt: TGTGCCAGCAGTTTAGCCGGGACAGACCCGCCTGGCTACACCTTC; cdr3_aa: CASSLAGTDPPGYTF; d_call: TRBD1; j_call: TRBJ1-2; clone_size: .; v_call: TRBV28
cdr3_nt: TGTGCCAGCAGTCCCCCATTTGCGGGAGCGACCCAGTACTTC; cdr3_aa: CASSPPFAGATQYF; d_call: TRBD2; j_call: TRBJ2-5; clone_size: .; v_call: TRBV28
cdr3_nt: TGCGCCAGCAGCTTGGGGGGGCAACTACCCTACGAGCAGTACTTC; cdr3_aa: CASSLGGQLPYEQYF; d_call: .; j_call: TRBJ2-7; clone_size: .; v_call: TRBV5-1
cdr3_nt: TGTGCCAGCAGCGTTGGGAGGGGGTCCTACGAGCAGTACTTC; cdr3_aa: CASSVGRGSYEQYF; d_call: .; j_call: TRBJ2-7; clone_size: few; v_call: TRBV9
cdr3_nt: TGTGCCAGCAGCTCGGCAGGGCTTTACGGAAGCACCATATATTTT; cdr3_aa: CASSSAGLYGSTIYF; d_call: .; j_call: TRBJ1-3; clone_size: .; v_call: TRBV5-6
cdr3_nt: TGTGCCAGCAGCTTAACGGCGGGGGGGCGGCGGGATACGCAGTATTTT; cdr3_aa: CASSLTAGGRRDTQYF; d_call: TRBD2; j_call: TRBJ2-3; clone_size: .; v_call: TRBV7-2
cdr3_nt: TGTGCCAGCAGCTTTTATAGCGGGGGGCCCACTCCTCAAGAGACCCAGTACTTC; cdr3_aa: CASSFYSGGPTPQETQYF; d_call: TRBD2; j_call: TRBJ2-5; clone_size: .; v_call: TRBV5-4
cdr3_nt: TGTGCCTGGAGTGCGGGGACAGGGGCCGGGCGCTATGGCTACACCTTC; cdr3_aa: CAWSAGTGAGRYGYTF; d_call: TRBD1; j_call: TRBJ1-2; clone_size: .; v_call: TRBV30
cdr3_nt: TGTGCCAGCACCCCGAGGTACAGAGCGGACACTGAAGCTTTCTTT; cdr3_aa: CASTPRYRADTEAFF; d_call: .; j_call: TRBJ1-1; clone_size: .; v_call: TRBV7-2
cdr3_nt: TGTGCCAGCAGTTACTCTGGGGGGGGCTACACCTTC; cdr3_aa: CASSYSGGGYTF; d_call: .; j_call: TRBJ1-2; clone_size: .; v_call: TRBV6-5
cdr3_nt: TGTGCCAGCAGCCAAGGTCGGGCCTACGAGCAGTACTTC; cdr3_aa: CASSQGRAYEQYF; d_call: .; j_call: TRBJ2-7; clone_size: .; v_call: TRBV4-2
cdr3_nt: TGTGCCAGCAACAGGACAGCTGGAAACACCATATATTTT; cdr3_aa: CASNRTAGNTIYF; d_call: .; j_call: TRBJ1-3; clone_size: once; v_call: TRBV7-2
cdr3_nt: TGTGCCACCAGCAGAAAAGCGGGGATCTACAATGAGCAGTTCTTC; cdr3_aa: CATSRKAGIYNEQFF; d_call: TRBD2; j_call: TRBJ2-1; clone_size: .; v_call: TRBV15
cdr3_nt: TGTGCCAGCAGCGCGGGACAGTCTTATGAAAAACTGTTTTTT; cdr3_aa: CASSAGQSYEKLFF; d_call: TRBD1; j_call: TRBJ1-4; clone_size: .; v_call: TRBV5-8
cdr3_nt: TGTTCCAGCAGCTGGGGCCGGGACTCGGGCGGGCAAGAGACCCAGTACTTC; cdr3_aa: CSSSWGRDSGGQETQYF; d_call: .; j_call: TRBJ2-5; clone_size: .; v_call: TRBV7-9
cdr3_nt: TGTGCCAGCAGCGCGGGGTTCGGCTACACCTTC; cdr3_aa: CASSAGFGYTF; d_call: .; j_call: TRBJ1-2; clone_size: .; v_call: TRBV6-5
cdr3_nt: TGCAGCGAGCAACTTAGCGGGGGGGCCCATGAGCAGTTCTTC; cdr3_aa: CSEQLSGGAHEQFF; d_call: TRBD2; j_call: TRBJ2-1; clone_size: .; v_call: TRBV29-1
cdr3_nt: TGTGCCAGCAGCCAATACCAGGGGGAACTTCCGCGGCCCTCTGGAAACACCATATATTTT; cdr3_aa: CASSQYQGELPRPSGNTIYF; d_call: TRBD1; j_call: TRBJ1-3; clone_size: once; v_call: TRBV4-2
cdr3_nt: TGTGCCAGTAGTATTCTAGCGCCCTCCTACAATGAGCAGTTCTTC; cdr3_aa: CASSILAPSYNEQFF; d_call: .; j_call: TRBJ2-1; clone_size: .; v_call: TRBV19
cdr3_nt: TGTGCCAGCAGCCCAGATACGGGCTATGGCTACACCTTC; cdr3_aa: CASSPDTGYGYTF; d_call: .; j_call: TRBJ1-2; clone_size: .; v_call: TRBV7-2
cdr3_nt: TGTGCCAGCAGCCACGATGCGGGGGGGAGGAACGAGCAGTACTTC; cdr3_aa: CASSHDAGGRNEQYF; d_call: TRBD2; j_call: TRBJ2-7; clone_size: .; v_call: TRBV4-2
cdr3_nt: TGTGCCAGCAGCTTAGCAGGCAGGGAGACCCAGTACTTC; cdr3_aa: CASSLAGRETQYF; d_call: .; j_call: TRBJ2-5; clone_size: .; v_call: TRBV7-7
cdr3_nt: TGCGCCAGCGTCCTGGAGGCAGGGGACTACGAGCAGTACTTC; cdr3_aa: CASVLEAGDYEQYF; d_call: .; j_call: TRBJ2-7; clone_size: .; v_call: TRBV5-1
cdr3_nt: TGTGCCAGCAGCGTAGGTCCTAGGCTTTACAATGAGCAGTTCTTC; cdr3_aa: CASSVGPRLYNEQFF; d_call: .; j_call: TRBJ2-1; clone_size: .; v_call: TRBV9
cdr3_nt: TGTGCCAGCAGCCAAGAGCCTAGAAGGTCCTCCAATGAAAAACTGTTTTTT; cdr3_aa: CASSQEPRRSSNEKLFF; d_call: .; j_call: TRBJ1-4; clone_size: once; v_call: TRBV14
cdr3_nt: TGTGCCAGCAGCTCCTTGGGCTCCGAAGCTTTCTTT; cdr3_aa: CASSSLGSEAFF; d_call: .; j_call: TRBJ1-1; clone_size: .; v_call: TRBV5-6
cdr3_nt: TGTGCCAGCAGTACCACAGGGGAAGGTTGGGAAAAACTGTTTTTT; cdr3_aa: CASSTTGEGWEKLFF; d_call: TRBD1; j_call: TRBJ1-4; clone_size: .; v_call: TRBV6-1
cdr3_nt: TGCGCCAGCAGCCCCGGGACAGGGTTCTACGAGCAGTACTTC; cdr3_aa: CASSPGTGFYEQYF; d_call: TRBD1; j_call: TRBJ2-7; clone_size: .; v_call: TRBV5-1
cdr3_nt: TGCGCCAGCAGTGAGTCCGCTGGGACTTTGCAGTACTTC; cdr3_aa: CASSESAGTLQYF; d_call: .; j_call: TRBJ2-7; clone_size: .; v_call: TRBV10-2
cdr3_nt: TGTGCCAGCAGCTTGGGGCGGGCGGGGGGGCCAGAGACCCAGTACTTC; cdr3_aa: CASSLGRAGGPETQYF; d_call: TRBD2; j_call: TRBJ2-5; clone_size: .; v_call: TRBV5-4
cdr3_nt: TGTGCCAGCAGTATTTCCTCGAATCAGCCCCAGCATTTT; cdr3_aa: CASSISSNQPQHF; d_call: .; j_call: TRBJ1-5; clone_size: .; v_call: TRBV6-6
cdr3_nt: TGTGCCAGCAGACCTGACAGGGTCCCATCCGAGCAGTACTTC; cdr3_aa: CASRPDRVPSEQYF; d_call: TRBD1; j_call: TRBJ2-7; clone_size: once; v_call: TRBV5-4
cdr3_nt: TGTGCCAGCAGCCCCGACATCTCGGATACGCAGTATTTT; cdr3_aa: CASSPDISDTQYF; d_call: .; j_call: TRBJ2-3; clone_size: .; v_call: TRBV11-2
cdr3_nt: TGTGCCAGCAGCTTGCAGGGTACCTACGAGCAGTACTTC; cdr3_aa: CASSLQGTYEQYF; d_call: .; j_call: TRBJ2-7; clone_size: .; v_call: TRBV5-4
cdr3_nt: TGTGCCAGCAGCTTGGCCGACAGGGCTGGAGAAAAACTGTTTTTT; cdr3_aa: CASSLADRAGEKLFF; d_call: TRBD1; j_call: TRBJ1-4; clone_size: .; v_call: TRBV5-6
cdr3_nt: TGTGCCAGCAGCCCCCCCCGCGGGGCGGGGAAGCATGAGCAGTTCTTC; cdr3_aa: CASSPPRGAGKHEQFF; d_call: .; j_call: TRBJ2-1; clone_size: .; v_call: TRBV5-6
cdr3_nt: TGTGCCAGCAGCCCTCCGGGGGGGAACGAGCAGTTCTTC; cdr3_aa: CASSPPGGNEQFF; d_call: TRBD2; j_call: TRBJ2-1; clone_size: once; v_call: TRBV7-6
cdr3_nt: TGTGCCAGCAGCCAGCAGAGCGGGGGGGCTTACGAGCAGTACTTC; cdr3_aa: CASSQQSGGAYEQYF; d_call: TRBD2; j_call: TRBJ2-7; clone_size: .; v_call: TRBV4-2
cdr3_nt: TGTGCCATCAGTGGAGGCAGCAGCTCCTACAATGAGCAGTTCTTC; cdr3_aa: CAISGGSSSYNEQFF; d_call: .; j_call: TRBJ2-1; clone_size: .; v_call: TRBV10-3
cdr3_nt: TGTGCCAGCAGTTACTCGGGGACAGGGTATCAGCCCCAGCATTTT; cdr3_aa: CASSYSGTGYQPQHF; d_call: TRBD1; j_call: TRBJ1-5; clone_size: .; v_call: TRBV6-6
cdr3_nt: TGTGCCATCAGGGATGGGGGGGACGGAAACACCATATATTTT; cdr3_aa: CAIRDGGDGNTIYF; d_call: .; j_call: TRBJ1-3; clone_size: few; v_call: TRBV10-3
cdr3_nt: TGCGCCAGCAGCCTACCTGGTGGCAGGGATGTTAGTGCCGTCGGGGAGCTGTTTTTT; cdr3_aa: CASSLPGGRDVSAVGELFF; d_call: .; j_call: TRBJ2-2; clone_size: .; v_call: TRBV4-1
cdr3_nt: TGTGCCAGCAGCTTGGTGGCAGGGGGTGGCCAAGAGACCCAGTACTTC; cdr3_aa: CASSLVAGGGQETQYF; d_call: TRBD1; j_call: TRBJ2-5; clone_size: .; v_call: TRBV5-6
cdr3_nt: TGTGCCAGCAGGGGACAGGGTGACTATGGCTACACCTTC; cdr3_aa: CASRGQGDYGYTF; d_call: TRBD1; j_call: TRBJ1-2; clone_size: .; v_call: TRBV9
cdr3_nt: TGTGCCAGTACACGGGGGGCGGGGGGCCCGGCCTGGTTCTTC; cdr3_aa: CASTRGAGGPAWFF; d_call: TRBD2; j_call: TRBJ2-1; clone_size: .; v_call: TRBV19
cdr3_nt: TGTGCCAGCAGCTTAGTCAGCGGGGGGATTGAGCAGTTCTTC; cdr3_aa: CASSLVSGGIEQFF; d_call: TRBD2; j_call: TRBJ2-1; clone_size: .; v_call: TRBV7-6
cdr3_nt: TGTGCCAGCAGACTTGACAGGGGAAATTCACCCCTCCACTTT; cdr3_aa: CASRLDRGNSPLHF; d_call: TRBD1; j_call: TRBJ1-6; clone_size: .; v_call: TRBV2
cdr3_nt: TGTGCCATCAGTGGGGCCGCCGTTGGAGGCTACACCTTC; cdr3_aa: CAISGAAVGGYTF; d_call: .; j_call: TRBJ1-2; clone_size: .; v_call: TRBV10-3
cdr3_nt: TGTGCCAGCAGCCCGCGGACAGCTCCAACCGGGGAGCTGTTTTTT; cdr3_aa: CASSPRTAPTGELFF; d_call: .; j_call: TRBJ2-2; clone_size: once; v_call: TRBV9
cdr3_nt: TGTGCCAGCAGCACAGGGGGGGGCTTAGGAGATACGCAGTATTTT; cdr3_aa: CASSTGGGLGDTQYF; d_call: .; j_call: TRBJ2-3; clone_size: .; v_call: TRBV6-5
cdr3_nt: TGTGCCAGCAGTCTGCACGGGGGGAAGATTGGCGAGCAGTACTTC; cdr3_aa: CASSLHGGKIGEQYF; d_call: TRBD2; j_call: TRBJ2-7; clone_size: .; v_call: TRBV28
cdr3_nt: TGTGCCAGCAGCGCCACAGGGGCGACTAATGAAAAACTGTTTTTT; cdr3_aa: CASSATGATNEKLFF; d_call: TRBD1; j_call: TRBJ1-4; clone_size: .; v_call: TRBV7-9